This T cell receptor beta chain was profiled in a study of blood T cell repertoires in COVID-19. V was trimmed by 4 bases and J by 0 bases, leaving 13 bases between them. This CDR3 spans 16 amino acids. CDR1 and CDR2 (germline): SNHLY, FYNNEI. Enrollees, about 18 to 90 years old, lived in approximately 24 US areas. Cohort 3 donors were reported recovered after two negative PCRs, clearance, or symptom resolution. Profiled with immunoSEQ multiplex PCR; TCRdb holds only in-frame clones, not every one. The top ten hold 3.2% of the sample, which has around 200,000 clones, 84% seen once. The genes are TRBV2 and TRBJ2-4; a possible D gene is TRBD2 (6 bases). This clonotype originated in a woman in her 30s who had recovered from COVID-19. The sample comprised PBMCs or T cells enriched from blood (not recorded which). The CDR3 DNA sequence: TGTGCCAGCAGTGTTCCGGCGGGGCTAGCCAAAAACATTCAGTACTTC. Residues: CASSVPAGLAKNIQYF.